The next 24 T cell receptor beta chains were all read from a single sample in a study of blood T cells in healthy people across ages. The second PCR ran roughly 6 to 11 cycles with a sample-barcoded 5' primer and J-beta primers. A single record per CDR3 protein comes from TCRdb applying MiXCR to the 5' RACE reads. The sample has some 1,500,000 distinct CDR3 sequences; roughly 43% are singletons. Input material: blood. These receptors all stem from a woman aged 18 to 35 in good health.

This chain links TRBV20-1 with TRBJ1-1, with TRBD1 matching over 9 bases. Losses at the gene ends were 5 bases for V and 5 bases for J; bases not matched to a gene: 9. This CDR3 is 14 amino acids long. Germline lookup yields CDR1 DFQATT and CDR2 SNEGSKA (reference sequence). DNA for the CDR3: TGCAGTGCTGGCAAACAGGGGGCGATTACTGAAGCTTTCTTT. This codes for CSAGKQGAITEAFF.

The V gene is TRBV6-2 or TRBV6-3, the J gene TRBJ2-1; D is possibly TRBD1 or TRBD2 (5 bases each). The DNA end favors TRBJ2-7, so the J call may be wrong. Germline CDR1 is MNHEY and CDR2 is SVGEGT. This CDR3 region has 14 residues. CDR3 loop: CASRKGPIHNEQYF. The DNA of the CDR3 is TGTGCCAGCAGGAAGGGACCGATCCACAATGAGCAGTACTTC.

The CDR3 spells CASSLRPDYNEQFF. The CDR3 DNA is TGCGCCAGCAGCTTGCGTCCAGACTACAATGAGCAGTTCTTC. The V gene is TRBV5-1, the J gene TRBJ2-1; D is unresolved. CDR3 length: 14 amino acids. V dropped 1 base and J dropped 3 bases, with 8 bases sitting between them. Germline V gene sequence: CDR1 SGHRS, CDR2 YFSETQ.

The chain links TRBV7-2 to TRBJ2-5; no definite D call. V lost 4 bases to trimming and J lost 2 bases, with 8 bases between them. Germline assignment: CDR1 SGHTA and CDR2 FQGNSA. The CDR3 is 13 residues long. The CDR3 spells CASSSPLQETQYF. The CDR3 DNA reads TGTGCCAGCAGCTCCCCACTTCAAGAGACCCAGTACTTC.

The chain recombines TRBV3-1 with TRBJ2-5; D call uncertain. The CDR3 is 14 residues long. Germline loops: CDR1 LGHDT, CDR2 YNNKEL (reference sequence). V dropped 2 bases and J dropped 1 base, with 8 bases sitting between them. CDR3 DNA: TGTGCCAGCAGCCAATTTCGGCTCCAAGAGACCCAGTACTTC. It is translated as CASSQFRLQETQYF.

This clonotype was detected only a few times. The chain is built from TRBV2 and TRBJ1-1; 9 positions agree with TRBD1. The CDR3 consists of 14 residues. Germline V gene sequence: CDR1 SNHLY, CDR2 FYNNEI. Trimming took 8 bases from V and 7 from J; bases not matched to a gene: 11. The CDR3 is CASVAGTGWGEAFF. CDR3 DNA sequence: TGTGCCAGCGTGGCCGGGACAGGGTGGGGTGAAGCTTTCTTT.

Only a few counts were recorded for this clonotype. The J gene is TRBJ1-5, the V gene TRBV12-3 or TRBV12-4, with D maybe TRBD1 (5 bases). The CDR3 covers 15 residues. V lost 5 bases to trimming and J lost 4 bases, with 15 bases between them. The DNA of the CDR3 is TGTGCCAGCAGTCAAGGGGAAGTCGGGAATCAGCCCCAGCATTTT. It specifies CASSQGEVGNQPQHF.

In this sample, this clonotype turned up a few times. For the CDR3, the DNA is TGTGCCATCAGTGACCCCCAGGGGTTAACTGAAGCTTTCTTT. Encoded protein: CAISDPQGLTEAFF. V is TRBV10-3 and J is TRBJ1-1; possibly TRBD1 for D (6 bases). From germline, CDR1 is ENHRY and CDR2 SYGVKD. The CDR3 is 14 residues long. Trimming pared 3 bases from V and 5 bases from J, leaving 13 bases between.

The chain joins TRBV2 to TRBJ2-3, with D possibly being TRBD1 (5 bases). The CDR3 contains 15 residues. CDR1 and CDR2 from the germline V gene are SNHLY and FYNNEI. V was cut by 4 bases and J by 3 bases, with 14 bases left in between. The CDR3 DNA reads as TGTGCCAGCAGTGCAGGGTATTCGGAAACAGATACGCAGTATTTT. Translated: CASSAGYSETDTQYF.

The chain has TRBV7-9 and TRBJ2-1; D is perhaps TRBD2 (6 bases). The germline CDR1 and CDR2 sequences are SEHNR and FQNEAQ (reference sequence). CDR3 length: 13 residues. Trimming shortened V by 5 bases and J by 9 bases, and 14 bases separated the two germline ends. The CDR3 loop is CASSGAAGSEQFF. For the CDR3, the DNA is TGTGCCAGCAGCGGGGCGGCCGGGAGTGAGCAGTTCTTC.

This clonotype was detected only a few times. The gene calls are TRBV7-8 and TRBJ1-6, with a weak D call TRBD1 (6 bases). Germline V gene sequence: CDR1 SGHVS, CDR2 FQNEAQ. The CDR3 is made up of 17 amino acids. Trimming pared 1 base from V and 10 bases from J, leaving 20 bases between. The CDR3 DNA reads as TGTGCCAGCAGCTTAGTTGCTGGGGGCAGACTCTGGTCACCCCTCCACTTT. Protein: CASSLVAGGRLWSPLHF. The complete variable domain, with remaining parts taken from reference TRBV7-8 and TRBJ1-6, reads GAGVSQSPRYKVAKRGQDVALRCDPISGHVSLFWYQQALGQGPEFLTYFQNEAQLDKSGLPSDRFFAERPEGSVSTLKIQRTQQEDSAVYLCASSLVAGGRLWSPLHFGNGTRLTVT.

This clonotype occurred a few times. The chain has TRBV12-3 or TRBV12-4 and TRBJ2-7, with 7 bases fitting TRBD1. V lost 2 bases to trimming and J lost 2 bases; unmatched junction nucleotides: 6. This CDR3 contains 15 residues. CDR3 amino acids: CASSLNRGATYEQYF. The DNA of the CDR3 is TGTGCCAGCAGTTTAAACAGGGGCGCTACCTACGAGCAGTACTTC.

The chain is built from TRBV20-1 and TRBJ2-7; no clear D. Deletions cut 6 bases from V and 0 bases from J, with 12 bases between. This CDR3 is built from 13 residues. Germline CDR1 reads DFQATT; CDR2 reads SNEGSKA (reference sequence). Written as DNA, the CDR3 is TGCAGTGCCACCCGGGCCTCCTCCTACGAGCAGTACTTC. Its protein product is CSATRASSYEQYF.

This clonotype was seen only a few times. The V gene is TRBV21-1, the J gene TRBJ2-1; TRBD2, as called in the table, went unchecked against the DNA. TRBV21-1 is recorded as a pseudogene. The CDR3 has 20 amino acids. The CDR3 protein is CASSKEAESGGADSYNEQFF. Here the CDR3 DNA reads TGTGCCAGCAGCAAAGAAGCGGAGAGCGGGGGGGCCGACTCCTACAATGAGCAGTTCTTC.

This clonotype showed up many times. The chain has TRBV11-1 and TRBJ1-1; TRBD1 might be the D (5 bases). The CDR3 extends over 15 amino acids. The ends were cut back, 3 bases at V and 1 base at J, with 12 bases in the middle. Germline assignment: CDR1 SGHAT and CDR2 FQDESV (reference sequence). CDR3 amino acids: CASSLNGAGNTEAFF. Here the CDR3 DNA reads TGTGCCAGCAGCTTGAACGGGGCTGGGAACACTGAAGCTTTCTTT.

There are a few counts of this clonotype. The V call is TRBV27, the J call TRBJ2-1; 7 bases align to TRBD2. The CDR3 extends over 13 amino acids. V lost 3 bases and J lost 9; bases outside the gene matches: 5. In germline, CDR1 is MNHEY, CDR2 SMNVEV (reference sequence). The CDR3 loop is CASSFGTMGEQFF. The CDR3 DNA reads TGTGCCAGCAGTTTTGGGACTATGGGTGAGCAGTTCTTC.

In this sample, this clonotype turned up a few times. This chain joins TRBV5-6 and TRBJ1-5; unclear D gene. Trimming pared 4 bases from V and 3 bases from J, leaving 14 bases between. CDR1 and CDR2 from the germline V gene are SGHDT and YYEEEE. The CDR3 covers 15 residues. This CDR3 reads CASSPRGKSNQPQHF. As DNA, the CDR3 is TGTGCCAGCAGCCCAAGAGGAAAGTCCAATCAGCCCCAGCATTTT.

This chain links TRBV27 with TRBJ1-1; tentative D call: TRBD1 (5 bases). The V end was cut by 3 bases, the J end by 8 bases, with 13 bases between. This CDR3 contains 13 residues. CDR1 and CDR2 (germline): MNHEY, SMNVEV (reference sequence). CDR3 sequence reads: CASSLTAPGEAFF. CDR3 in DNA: TGTGCCAGCAGTTTGACAGCTCCCGGGGAAGCTTTCTTT.

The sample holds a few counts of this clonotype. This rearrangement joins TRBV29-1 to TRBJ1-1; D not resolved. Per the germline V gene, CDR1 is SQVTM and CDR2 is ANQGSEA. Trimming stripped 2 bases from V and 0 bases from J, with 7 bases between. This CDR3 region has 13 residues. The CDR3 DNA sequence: TGCAGCGTTGAACGTGGCCTGAACACTGAAGCTTTCTTT. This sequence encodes CSVERGLNTEAFF.

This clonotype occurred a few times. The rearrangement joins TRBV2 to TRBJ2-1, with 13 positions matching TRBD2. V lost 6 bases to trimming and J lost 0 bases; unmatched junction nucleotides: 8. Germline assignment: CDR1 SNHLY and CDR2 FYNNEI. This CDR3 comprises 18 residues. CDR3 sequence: CASSEGLAGFSSYNEQFF. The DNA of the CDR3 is TGTGCCAGCAGCGAGGGACTAGCGGGGTTTAGCTCCTACAATGAGCAGTTCTTC.

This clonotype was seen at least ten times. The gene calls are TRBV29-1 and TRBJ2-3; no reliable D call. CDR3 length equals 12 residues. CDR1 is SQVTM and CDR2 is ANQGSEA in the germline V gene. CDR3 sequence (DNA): TGCAGTGCATCTCAGAGCACAGATACGCAGTATTTT. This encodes CSASQSTDTQYF.

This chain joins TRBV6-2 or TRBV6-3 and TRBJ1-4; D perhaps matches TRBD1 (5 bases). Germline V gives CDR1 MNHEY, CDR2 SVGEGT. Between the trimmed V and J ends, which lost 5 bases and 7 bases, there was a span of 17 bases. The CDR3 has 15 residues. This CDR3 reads CASSARDPGGEKLFF. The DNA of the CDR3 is TGTGCCAGCAGTGCCCGGGACCCCGGCGGTGAAAAACTGTTTTTT.

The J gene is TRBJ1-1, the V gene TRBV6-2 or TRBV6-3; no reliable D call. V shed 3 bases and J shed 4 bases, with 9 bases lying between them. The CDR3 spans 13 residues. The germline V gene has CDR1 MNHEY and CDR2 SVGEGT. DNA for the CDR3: TGTGCCAGCAGTTATAGGAGAGGCACTGAAGCTTTCTTT. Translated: CASSYRRGTEAFF.

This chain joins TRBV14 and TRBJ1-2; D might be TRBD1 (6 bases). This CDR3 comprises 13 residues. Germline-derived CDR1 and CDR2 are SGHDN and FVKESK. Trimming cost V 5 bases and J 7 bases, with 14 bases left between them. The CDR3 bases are TGTGCCAGCAGCAATAACAGGGCGTTTGGCTACACCTTC. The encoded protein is CASSNNRAFGYTF.